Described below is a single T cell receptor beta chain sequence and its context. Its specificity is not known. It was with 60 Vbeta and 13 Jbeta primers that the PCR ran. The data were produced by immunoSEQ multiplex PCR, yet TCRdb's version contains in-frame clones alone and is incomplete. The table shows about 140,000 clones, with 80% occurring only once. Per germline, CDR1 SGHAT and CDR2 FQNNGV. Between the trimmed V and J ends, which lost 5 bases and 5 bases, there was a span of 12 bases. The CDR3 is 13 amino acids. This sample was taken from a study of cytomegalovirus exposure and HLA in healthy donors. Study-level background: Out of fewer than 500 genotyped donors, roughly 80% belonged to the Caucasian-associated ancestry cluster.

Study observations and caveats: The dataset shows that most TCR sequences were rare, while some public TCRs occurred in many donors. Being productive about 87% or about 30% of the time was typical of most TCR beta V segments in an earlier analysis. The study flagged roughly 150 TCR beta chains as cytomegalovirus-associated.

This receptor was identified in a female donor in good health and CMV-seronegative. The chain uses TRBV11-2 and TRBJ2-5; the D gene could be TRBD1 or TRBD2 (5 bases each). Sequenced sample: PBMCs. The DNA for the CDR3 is TGTGCCAGCAGCCTAGGGGAGCGGGAGACCCAGTACTTC. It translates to CASSLGERETQYF.